This is a list of T cell receptor beta chains from one sample in a study of blood T cells in healthy people across ages. Each CDR3 protein is one row after TCRdb ran MiXCR on the 5' RACE reads. In the table there are roughly 860,000 distinct CDR3 sequences, 62% of which are singletons. The sequencing sample was made of blood. The receptors were gathered from a man aged 25-40 years in good health. Each CDR3 is given with its conserved first and last residue. Each record gives: clone size, D gene, J gene, V gene, CDR3 length, CDR3 DNA, CDR3 protein. The D gene is left open where the match is weak. Where a row states a size, it is once, few, many or the class of an expanded clone; other rows omit it.

size: once; D: TRBD2; J: TRBJ2-1; V: TRBV29-1; length: 12; DNA: TGCGGGGCAGCGGGGGCCTACAATGAGCAGTTCTTC; CDR3: CGAAGAYNEQFF
size: NA; D: NA; J: TRBJ2-7; V: TRBV7-8; length: 17; DNA: TGTGCCAGCAGTTTTAGGGGAGGGACACAGGTTTCCTACGAGCAGTACTTC; CDR3: CASSFRGGTQVSYEQYF
size: NA; D: NA; J: TRBJ2-1; V: TRBV28; length: 15; DNA: TGTGCCAGCAGCACACTAGTGGGGGGGCTTAATGAGCAGTTCTTC; CDR3: CASSTLVGGLNEQFF
size: few; D: NA; J: TRBJ2-1; V: TRBV4-3; length: 15; DNA: TGCGCCAGCAGCCAAGGGGCAGATTGGAACAATGAGCAGTTCTTC; CDR3: CASSQGADWNNEQFF
size: NA; D: TRBD2; J: TRBJ2-5; V: TRBV4-1; length: 15; DNA: TGCGCCAGCAGCCACGGACTAGCGGGGACCTACGGGCAGTACTTC; CDR3: CASSHGLAGTYGQYF
size: NA; D: NA; J: TRBJ2-3; V: TRBV7-3; length: 18; DNA: TGTGCCAGCAGCCAAGATCTTGGTTTAGCGCAAAGCACAGATACGCAGTATTTT; CDR3: CASSQDLGLAQSTDTQYF
size: NA; D: TRBD1; J: TRBJ2-7; V: TRBV20-1; length: 14; DNA: TGCAGTGCTAGAACAGGGGTGGCCACCTACGAGCAGTACTTC; CDR3: CSARTGVATYEQYF
size: few; D: TRBD2; J: TRBJ2-5; V: TRBV29-1; length: 17; DNA: TGCAGCGTCAAGGGGACTAGCGGGGGGCGGACCCAAGAGACCCAGTACTTC; CDR3: CSVKGTSGGRTQETQYF
size: NA; D: NA; J: TRBJ2-2; V: TRBV5-1; length: 17; DNA: TGCGCCAGCAGCCCGGCCGGGGGACAAATGAACACCGGGGAGCTGTTTTTT; CDR3: CASSPAGGQMNTGELFF
size: NA; D: TRBD1; J: TRBJ2-5; V: TRBV13; length: 16; DNA: TGTGCCAGCAGCCCATCAGGGGGCGCTTTTGAAGAGACCCAGTACTTC; CDR3: CASSPSGGAFEETQYF
size: NA; D: NA; J: TRBJ2-7; V: TRBV2; length: 13; DNA: TGTGCCAGCAGGGGCGGTAACGAGTGGGAGCAGTACTTC; CDR3: CASRGGNEWEQYF
size: few; D: TRBD1; J: TRBJ2-4; V: TRBV4-2; length: 15; DNA: TGTGCCAGCAGCCAGCAGACAGGGGTCAAAAACATTCAGTACTTC; CDR3: CASSQQTGVKNIQYF
size: few; D: NA; J: TRBJ2-1; V: TRBV30; length: 14; DNA: TGTGCCTGGAGTGTAGGGTTCGAGGGCAATGAGCAGTTCTTC; CDR3: CAWSVGFEGNEQFF
size: few; D: TRBD1; J: TRBJ2-7; V: TRBV6-6; length: 14; DNA: TGTGCCAGCAGTTACCAGGACAGGGCCTACGAGCAGTACTTC; CDR3: CASSYQDRAYEQYF
size: NA; D: NA; J: TRBJ2-4; V: TRBV20-1; length: 12; DNA: TGCAGTGCTAGGGGTCCTGGGGACATTCAGTACTTC; CDR3: CSARGPGDIQYF
size: few; D: TRBD1; J: TRBJ1-6; V: TRBV3-1; length: 15; DNA: TGTGCCAGCAGCCTGGGGACAGCTCATAATTCACCCCTCCACTTT; CDR3: CASSLGTAHNSPLHF
size: NA; D: TRBD1; J: TRBJ2-2; V: TRBV5-1; length: 15; DNA: TGCGCCAGCAGCCACCGGGACAGGAACACCGGGGAGCTGTTTTTT; CDR3: CASSHRDRNTGELFF
size: NA; D: NA; J: TRBJ2-5; V: TRBV7-9; length: 13; DNA: TGTGCCAGCAGCTTTGAGGCGGGAGAGACCCAGTACTTC; CDR3: CASSFEAGETQYF
size: NA; D: TRBD1; J: TRBJ2-7; V: TRBV25-1; length: 16; DNA: TGTGCCAGCAGTGAATCCGGGAGACAGGGGGCATACGAGCAGTACTTC; CDR3: CASSESGRQGAYEQYF
size: once; D: TRBD1; J: TRBJ1-6; V: TRBV6-5; length: 15; DNA: TGTGCCAGCAGTTACTCTGGACAGGGGGCTTCACCCCTCCACTTT; CDR3: CASSYSGQGASPLHF
size: NA; D: NA; J: TRBJ2-3; V: TRBV6-6; length: 15; DNA: TGTGCCAGCAGTTACCGCGGGGCGACCACAGATACGCAGTATTTT; CDR3: CASSYRGATTDTQYF
size: NA; D: NA; J: TRBJ2-5; V: TRBV5-1; length: 15; DNA: TGCGCCAGCAGCTTGGAAGCGAGGGTTCAGGAGACCCAGTACTTC; CDR3: CASSLEARVQETQYF
size: few; D: TRBD1; J: TRBJ1-2; V: TRBV29-1; length: 14; DNA: TGCAGCGTTGGGCGTGGACAGGGTGGCTATGGCTACACCTTC; CDR3: CSVGRGQGGYGYTF
size: NA; D: TRBD1; J: TRBJ2-1; V: TRBV10-3; length: 15; DNA: TGTGCCACCAGCGAGACAGGGAGCTCCTACAATGAGCAGTTCTTC; CDR3: CATSETGSSYNEQFF
size: few; D: NA; J: TRBJ1-5; V: TRBV20-1; length: 14; DNA: TGCAGTGCTAGAGGCGACAGTTTCAATCAGCCCCAGCATTTT; CDR3: CSARGDSFNQPQHF
size: NA; D: TRBD2; J: TRBJ2-7; V: TRBV5-1; length: 12; DNA: TGCGCCAGCAGATCCGGGAGGTACGAGCAGTACTTC; CDR3: CASRSGRYEQYF
size: few; D: TRBD1; J: TRBJ2-1; V: TRBV14; length: 16; DNA: TGTGCCAGCAGCCCACCCGGGACAGGGTTCGACAATGAGCAGTTCTTC; CDR3: CASSPPGTGFDNEQFF
size: NA; D: NA; J: TRBJ2-1; V: TRBV25-1; length: 12; DNA: TGTGTCAGCGGTGAACAAACCAATGAGCAGTTCTTC; CDR3: CVSGEQTNEQFF
size: few; D: NA; J: TRBJ2-7; V: TRBV28; length: 14; DNA: TGTGCCAGCACCCGACAGACCACCGCCTACGAGCAGTACTTC; CDR3: CASTRQTTAYEQYF
size: NA; D: NA; J: TRBJ1-4; V: TRBV20-1; length: 14; DNA: TGCAGTGCTAGAAAGAACAGGGTGAGGGAAAAACTGTTTTTT; CDR3: CSARKNRVREKLFF
size: NA; D: TRBD2; J: TRBJ2-3; V: TRBV7-3; length: 15; DNA: TGTGCCAGCAGCTCCGCGACTAGCGGGGTAGATACGCAGTATTTT; CDR3: CASSSATSGVDTQYF
size: few; D: NA; J: TRBJ2-3; V: TRBV7-2; length: 13; DNA: TGTGCCAGCAGCTTAGAGCCCAGGGATACGCAGTATTTT; CDR3: CASSLEPRDTQYF
size: NA; D: TRBD2; J: TRBJ2-1; V: TRBV27; length: 16; DNA: TGTGCCAGCAGTCGCGGATGGAGCGGGGGGCTCAATGAGCAGTTCTTC; CDR3: CASSRGWSGGLNEQFF
size: NA; D: NA; J: TRBJ1-1; V: TRBV6-5; length: 14; DNA: TGTGCCAGCAGACGCGGACAAGTTAACACTGAAGCTTTCTTT; CDR3: CASRRGQVNTEAFF
size: NA; D: NA; J: TRBJ1-5; V: TRBV4-1; length: 14; DNA: TGCGCCGGCAGCCACGGGGTAGAGAATCAGCCCCAGCATTTT; CDR3: CAGSHGVENQPQHF
size: NA; D: NA; J: TRBJ2-5; V: TRBV28; length: 14; DNA: TGTGCCAGCAGTTTCTATGGCCGTCAAGAGACCCAGTACTTC; CDR3: CASSFYGRQETQYF
size: few; D: NA; J: TRBJ2-5; V: TRBV4-3; length: 15; DNA: TGCGCCAGCAGCCGGGGGCTCGGGGAGCAAGAGACCCAGTACTTC; CDR3: CASSRGLGEQETQYF
size: NA; D: NA; J: TRBJ2-7; V: TRBV28; length: 15; DNA: TGTGCCAGCAGTTCACCCGGGACACATCCATACGAGCAGTACTTC; CDR3: CASSSPGTHPYEQYF
size: NA; D: NA; J: TRBJ2-3; V: TRBV15; length: 15; DNA: TGTGCCACCAGCAGGGCAGGGTCGAGTACAGATACGCAGTATTTT; CDR3: CATSRAGSSTDTQYF
size: many; D: NA; J: TRBJ1-2; V: TRBV20-1; length: 14; DNA: TGCAGTGCTTGGGACAAAATAAAATGGGAGGGCTACACCTTC; CDR3: CSAWDKIKWEGYTF
size: NA; D: TRBD1; J: TRBJ1-2; V: TRBV2; length: 15; DNA: TGTGCCAGAAAACCCGGGACAGGGGGCACCTATGGCTACGCCTTC; CDR3: CARKPGTGGTYGYAF
size: few; D: TRBD2; J: TRBJ2-5; V: TRBV5-1; length: 14; DNA: TGCGCCAGCAGCCTTAGCGGGGGGGCACAGACCCAGTACTTC; CDR3: CASSLSGGAQTQYF
size: few; D: TRBD1; J: TRBJ2-7; V: TRBV29-1; length: 16; DNA: TGCAGCGTTTACAAACGGGACAGGGAAGGGTCCTACGAGCAGTACTTC; CDR3: CSVYKRDREGSYEQYF
size: NA; D: NA; J: TRBJ2-4; V: TRBV7-8; length: 14; DNA: TGCGCCAGCAGCTTAGTTGCAGGGAGTGACATTCAGTACTTC; CDR3: CASSLVAGSDIQYF
size: NA; D: TRBD2; J: TRBJ2-3; V: TRBV9; length: 15; DNA: TGTGCCAGCAGCACCGGGACTACTAGCACAGATACGCAGTATTTT; CDR3: CASSTGTTSTDTQYF
size: once; D: TRBD2; J: TRBJ2-4; V: TRBV25-1; length: 15; DNA: TGTGCCAGCAGTTCCCGGCGGGGGGCCCAAGAGACTCAGTACTTC; CDR3: CASSSRRGAQETQYF
size: NA; D: NA; J: TRBJ1-2; V: TRBV20-1; length: 11; DNA: TGCAGTGCTGCAAGGACGGCGAGCTACACCTTC; CDR3: CSAARTASYTF
size: NA; D: NA; J: TRBJ2-3; V: TRBV20-1; length: 12; DNA: TGCAGTGCAATCGCAGGGTCAGATACGCAGTATTTT; CDR3: CSAIAGSDTQYF
size: once; D: NA; J: TRBJ2-3; V: TRBV4-3; length: 15; DNA: TGCGCCAGCAGCCAACAGCGATCTAGCACAGATACGCAGTATTTT; CDR3: CASSQQRSSTDTQYF
size: NA; D: NA; J: TRBJ2-1; V: TRBV9; length: 15; DNA: TGTGCCAGCAGCGTAGTAGGGGTTGGCTACAATGAGCAGTTCTTC; CDR3: CASSVVGVGYNEQFF
size: NA; D: NA; J: TRBJ2-3; V: TRBV5-1; length: 13; DNA: TGCGCCAGCAACCCCATGACCTCAGATACGCAGTATTTT; CDR3: CASNPMTSDTQYF
size: NA; D: TRBD1; J: TRBJ2-1; V: TRBV27; length: 18; DNA: TGTGCCAGCAGTTTCCCCCGGGACAGGGTGAGCTCCTACAATGAGCAGTTCTTC; CDR3: CASSFPRDRVSSYNEQFF
size: few; D: NA; J: TRBJ2-7; V: TRBV10-3; length: 14; DNA: TGTGCCATCAGTGAGTATTCAGACTCCTACGAGCAGTACTTC; CDR3: CAISEYSDSYEQYF
size: NA; D: NA; J: TRBJ1-5; V: TRBV7-9; length: 12; DNA: TGTGCCAGCAGCGGGGGGGATCAGCCCCAGCATTTT; CDR3: CASSGGDQPQHF
size: NA; D: NA; J: TRBJ1-5; V: TRBV20-1; length: 15; DNA: TGCAGTGCTAGTGGGGGGGATCTAGTCAATCAGCCCCAGCATTTT; CDR3: CSASGGDLVNQPQHF
size: NA; D: TRBD2; J: TRBJ2-3; V: TRBV7-2; length: 17; DNA: TGTGCCAGCAGCCAAAGCGGGGGGGCGGGAAGCACAGATACGCAGTATTTT; CDR3: CASSQSGGAGSTDTQYF
size: NA; D: NA; J: TRBJ2-7; V: TRBV12-3/TRBV12-4; length: 12; DNA: TGTGCCAGTGAAGGGGATAACTACGAGCAGTACTTC; CDR3: CASEGDNYEQYF
size: NA; D: NA; J: TRBJ1-5; V: TRBV4-2; length: 17; DNA: TGTGCCAGCAGCCCCGGGGAGGGCCGAGGGGCGAATCAGCCCCAGCATTTT; CDR3: CASSPGEGRGANQPQHF
size: few; D: TRBD1; J: TRBJ2-7; V: TRBV4-3; length: 14; DNA: TGCGCCAGCAGCGGGGGACAGGGACCCTACGAGCAGTACTTC; CDR3: CASSGGQGPYEQYF
size: NA; D: TRBD2; J: TRBJ2-3; V: TRBV7-8; length: 16; DNA: TGTGCCAGCAACAAACTAGCGGACTCTAGCACAGATACGCAGTATTTT; CDR3: CASNKLADSSTDTQYF